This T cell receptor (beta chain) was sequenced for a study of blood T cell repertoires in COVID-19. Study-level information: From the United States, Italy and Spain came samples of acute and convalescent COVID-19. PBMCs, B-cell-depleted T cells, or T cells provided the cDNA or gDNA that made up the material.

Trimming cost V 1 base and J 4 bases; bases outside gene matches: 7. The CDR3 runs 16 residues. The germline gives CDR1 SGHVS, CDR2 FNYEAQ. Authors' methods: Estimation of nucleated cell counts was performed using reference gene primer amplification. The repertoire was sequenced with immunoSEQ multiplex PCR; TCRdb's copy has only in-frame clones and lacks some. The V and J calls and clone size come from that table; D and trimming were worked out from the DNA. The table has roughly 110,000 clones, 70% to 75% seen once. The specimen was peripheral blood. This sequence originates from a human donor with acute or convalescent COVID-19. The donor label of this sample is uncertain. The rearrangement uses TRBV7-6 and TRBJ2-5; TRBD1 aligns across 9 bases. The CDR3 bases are TGTGCCAGCAGCTTAGTCGTGACAGGGGGTGGAGAGACCCAGTACTTC. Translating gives CASSLVVTGGGETQYF.